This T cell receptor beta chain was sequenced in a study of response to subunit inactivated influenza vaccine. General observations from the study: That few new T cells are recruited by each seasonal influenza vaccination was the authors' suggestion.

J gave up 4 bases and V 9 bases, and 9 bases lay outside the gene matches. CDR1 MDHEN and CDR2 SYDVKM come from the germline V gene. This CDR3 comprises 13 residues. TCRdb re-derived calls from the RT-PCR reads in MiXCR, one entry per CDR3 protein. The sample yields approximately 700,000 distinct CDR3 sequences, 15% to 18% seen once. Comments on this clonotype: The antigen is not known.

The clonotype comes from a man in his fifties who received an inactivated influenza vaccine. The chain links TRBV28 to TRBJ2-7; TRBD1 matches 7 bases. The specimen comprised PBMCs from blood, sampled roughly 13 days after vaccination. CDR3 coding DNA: TGTGCCAGTACCGGGACAGTCGAATACGAGCAGTACTTC. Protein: CASTGTVEYEQYF.